This T cell receptor beta chain emerged from a study of CD8+CD57+ T cells in acquired aplastic anemia. Points from the study as a whole: Significant differences in CD8+ Simpson's diversity were not observed between patients and controls.

Profiling of TCR beta VDJ combinations and CDR3 sequences used genomic DNA as template. Via MiXCR, TCRdb re-called the reads, giving one row per CDR3 protein. The sample carries roughly 250,000 distinct CDR3 sequences, 40% to 50% recorded once. The CDR3 length is 12 residues. Germline V gene data show CDR1 as SGHAT and CDR2 as FQDESV (reference sequence). V gave up 5 bases and J gave up 8 bases; unmatched junction bases: 3. Note on this clonotype: Antigen unknown.

Those patients picked for sequencing had displayed CD8+CD57+ cell expansion on flow cytometry. Blood samples were obtained from patients who had received no prior therapy. Sequencing used sorted CD4+, CD8+, or CD8+CD57+ T cells (not recorded which) from PBMCs. The clonotype originates from a human donor with aplastic anemia. The chain joins TRBV11-1 to TRBJ2-1, with 7 nucleotides matching TRBD2. The CDR3 sequence is CASSPGGYEQFF. The CDR3 coding sequence is TGTGCCAGCAGCCCGGGAGGCTATGAGCAGTTCTTC.